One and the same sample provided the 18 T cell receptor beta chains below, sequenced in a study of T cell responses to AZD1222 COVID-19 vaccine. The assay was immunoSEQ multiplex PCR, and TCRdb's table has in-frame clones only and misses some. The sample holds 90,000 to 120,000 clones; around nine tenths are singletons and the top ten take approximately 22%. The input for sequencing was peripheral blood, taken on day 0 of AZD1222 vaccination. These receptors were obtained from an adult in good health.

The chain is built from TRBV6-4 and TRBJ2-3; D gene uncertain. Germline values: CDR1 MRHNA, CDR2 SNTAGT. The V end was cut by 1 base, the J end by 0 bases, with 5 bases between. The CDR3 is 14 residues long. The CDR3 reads CASSDFSSTDTQYF. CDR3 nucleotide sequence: TGTGCCAGCAGTGACTTCAGCAGCACAGATACGCAGTATTTT.

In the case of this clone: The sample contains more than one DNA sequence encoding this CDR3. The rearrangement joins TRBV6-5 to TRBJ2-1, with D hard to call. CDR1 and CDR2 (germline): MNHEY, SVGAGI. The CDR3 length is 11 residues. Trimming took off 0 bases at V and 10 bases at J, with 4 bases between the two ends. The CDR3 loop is CASSYSGEQFF. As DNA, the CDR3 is TGTGCCAGCAGTTACTCGGGCGAGCAGTTCTTC.

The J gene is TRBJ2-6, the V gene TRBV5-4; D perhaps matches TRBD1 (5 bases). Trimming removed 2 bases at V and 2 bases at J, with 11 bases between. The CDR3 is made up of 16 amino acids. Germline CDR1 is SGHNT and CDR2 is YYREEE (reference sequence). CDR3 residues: CASSLGRGTGANVLTF. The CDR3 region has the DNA TGTGCCAGCAGCTTAGGAAGGGGAACTGGGGCCAACGTCCTGACTTTC.

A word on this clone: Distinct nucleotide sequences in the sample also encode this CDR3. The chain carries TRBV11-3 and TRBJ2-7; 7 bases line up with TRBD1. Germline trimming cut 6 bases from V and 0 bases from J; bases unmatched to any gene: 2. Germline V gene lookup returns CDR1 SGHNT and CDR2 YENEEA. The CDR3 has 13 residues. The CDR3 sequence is CASSRDSSYEQYF. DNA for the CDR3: TGTGCCAGCAGTAGGGACAGCTCCTACGAGCAGTACTTC.

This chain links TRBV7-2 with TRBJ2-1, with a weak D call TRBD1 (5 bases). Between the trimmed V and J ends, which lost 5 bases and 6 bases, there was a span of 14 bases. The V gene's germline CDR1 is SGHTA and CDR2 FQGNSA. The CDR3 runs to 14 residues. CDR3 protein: CASSPARERNEQFF. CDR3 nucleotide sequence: TGTGCCAGCAGCCCAGCCAGGGAACGCAATGAGCAGTTCTTC.

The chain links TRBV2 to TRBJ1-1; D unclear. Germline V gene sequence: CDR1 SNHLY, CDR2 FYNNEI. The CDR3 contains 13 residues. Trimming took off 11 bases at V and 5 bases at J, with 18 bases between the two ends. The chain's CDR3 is CAGRSKLRTEAFF. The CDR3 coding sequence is TGTGCCGGGCGAAGTAAACTACGAACTGAAGCTTTCTTT.

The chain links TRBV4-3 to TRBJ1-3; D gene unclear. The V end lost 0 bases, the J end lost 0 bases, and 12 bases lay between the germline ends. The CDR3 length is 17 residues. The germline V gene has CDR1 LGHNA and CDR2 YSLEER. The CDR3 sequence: CASSQDLPQVSGNTIYF. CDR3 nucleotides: TGCGCCAGCAGCCAAGATCTTCCTCAGGTCTCTGGAAACACCATATATTTT.

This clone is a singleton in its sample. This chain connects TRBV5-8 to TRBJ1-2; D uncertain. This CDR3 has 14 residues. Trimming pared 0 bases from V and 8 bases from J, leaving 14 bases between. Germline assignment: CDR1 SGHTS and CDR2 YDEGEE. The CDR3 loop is CASSLDVRPGGYTF. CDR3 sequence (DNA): TGTGCCAGCAGCTTGGATGTACGGCCGGGAGGCTACACCTTC. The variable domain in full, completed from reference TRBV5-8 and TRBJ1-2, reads EAGVTQSPTHLIKTRGQQATLRCSPISGHTSVYWYQQALGLGLQFLLWYDEGEERNRGNFPPRFSGRQFPNYSSELNVNALELEDSALYLCASSLDVRPGGYTFGSGTRLTVV.

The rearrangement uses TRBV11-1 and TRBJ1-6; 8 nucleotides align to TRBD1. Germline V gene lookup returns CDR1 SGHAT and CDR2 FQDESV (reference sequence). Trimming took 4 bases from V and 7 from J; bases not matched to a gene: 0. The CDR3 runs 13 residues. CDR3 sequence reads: CASSWTGNSPLHF. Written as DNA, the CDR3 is TGTGCCAGCAGCTGGACAGGGAATTCACCCCTCCACTTT.

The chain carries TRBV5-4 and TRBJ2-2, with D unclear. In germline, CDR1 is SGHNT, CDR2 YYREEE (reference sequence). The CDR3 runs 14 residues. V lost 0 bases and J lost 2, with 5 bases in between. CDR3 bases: TGTGCCAGCAGCTTGGGCCCAAACACCGGGGAGCTGTTTTTT. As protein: CASSLGPNTGELFF.

The CDR3 bases are TGTGCCAGCAGCTTTCTTTTATCAGGGGGCGCCATGGATGGCTACACCTTC. Protein: CASSFLLSGGAMDGYTF. This chain connects TRBV7-2 to TRBJ1-2, with TRBD1 identical over 8 bases. CDR3 length: 17 residues. Germline V lookup: CDR1 SGHTA, CDR2 FQGNSA. V trimming: 3 bases; J trimming: 6 bases; junction bases outside the gene matches: 15.

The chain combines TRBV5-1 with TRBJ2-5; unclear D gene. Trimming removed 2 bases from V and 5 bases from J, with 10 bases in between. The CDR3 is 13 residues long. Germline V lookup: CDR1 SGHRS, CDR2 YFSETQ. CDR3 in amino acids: CASSLSLAETQYF. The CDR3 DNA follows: TGCGCCAGCAGCTTAAGCTTGGCCGAGACCCAGTACTTC. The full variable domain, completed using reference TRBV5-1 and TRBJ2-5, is KAGVTQTPRYLIKTRGQQVTLSCSPISGHRSVSWYQQTPGQGLQFLFEYFSETQRNKGNFPGRFSGRQFSNSRSEMNVSTLELGDSALYLCASSLSLAETQYFGPGTRLLVL.

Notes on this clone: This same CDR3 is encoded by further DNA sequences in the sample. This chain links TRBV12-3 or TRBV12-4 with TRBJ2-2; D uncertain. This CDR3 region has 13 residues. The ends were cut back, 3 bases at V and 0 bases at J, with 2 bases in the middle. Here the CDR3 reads CASSFANTGELFF. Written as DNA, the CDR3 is TGTGCCAGCAGTTTCGCGAACACCGGGGAGCTGTTTTTT.

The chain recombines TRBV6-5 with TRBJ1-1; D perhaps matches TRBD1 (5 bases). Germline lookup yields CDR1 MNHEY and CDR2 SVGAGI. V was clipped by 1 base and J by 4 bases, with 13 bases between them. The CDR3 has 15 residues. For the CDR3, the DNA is TGTGCCAGCAGTTACTATGGTCGGGGGGGCACTGAAGCTTTCTTT. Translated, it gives CASSYYGRGGTEAFF.

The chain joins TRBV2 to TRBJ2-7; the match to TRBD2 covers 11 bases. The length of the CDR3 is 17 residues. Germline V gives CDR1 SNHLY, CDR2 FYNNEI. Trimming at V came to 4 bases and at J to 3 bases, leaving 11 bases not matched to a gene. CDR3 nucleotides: TGTGCCAGCAGTGGTTCAACTAGCGGGGGTGCTCACTACGAGCAGTACTTC. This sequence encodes CASSGSTSGGAHYEQYF.

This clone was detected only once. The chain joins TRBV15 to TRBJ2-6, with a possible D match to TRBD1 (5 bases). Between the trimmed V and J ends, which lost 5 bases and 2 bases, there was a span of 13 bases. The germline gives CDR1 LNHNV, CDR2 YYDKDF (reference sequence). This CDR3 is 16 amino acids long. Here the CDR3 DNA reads TGTGCCACCAGCGGGGCGATGCTCGCTGGGGCCAACGTCCTGACTTTC. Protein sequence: CATSGAMLAGANVLTF.

The CDR3 spells CASSLDRTGSTGELFF. CDR3 sequence (DNA): TGCGCCAGCAGCTTGGATAGGACAGGGTCAACCGGGGAGCTGTTTTTT. The rearrangement joins TRBV5-1 to TRBJ2-2; 8 bases line up with TRBD1. The ends lost 0 bases at V and 5 bases at J; junction bases unmatched: 6. The CDR3 has 16 residues. Per germline, CDR1 SGHRS and CDR2 YFSETQ.

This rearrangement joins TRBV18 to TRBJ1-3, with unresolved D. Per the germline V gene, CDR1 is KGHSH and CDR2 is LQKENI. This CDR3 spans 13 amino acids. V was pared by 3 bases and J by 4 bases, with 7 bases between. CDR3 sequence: CASSPRGGNTIYF. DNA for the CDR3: TGTGCCAGCTCACCGAGAGGAGGAAACACCATATATTTT.